This T cell receptor beta chain stems from a study of shared clonotypes between healthy human individuals. Notes on the study in general: Clonotype sharing across a few donors was observed for around 5% of naive CD4 clonotypes.

To note about this clone: Its target is not known.

The CDR3 is made up of 13 amino acids. The germline V gene has CDR1 SGHNT and CDR2 YYREEE (reference sequence). Profiled with immunoSEQ multiplex PCR; TCRdb holds only in-frame clones, not every one. The sample lists about 2.4 million clones, roughly 93% occurring once. The chain links TRBV5-4 to TRBJ2-5, with a tentative D call TRBD1 (6 bases). The better agreement between TRBJ2-7 and the DNA end casts doubt on the J call. The sequence derives from a man aged 18 to 29 in good health. Some clones in this sample may be carry-over from other donors' samples. Sequencing was performed on naive CD4+ T cells from PBMCs. This sample's subset: CD45RA+ positively selected. CDR3 residues: CASSLKGEYEQYF. CDR3 sequence (DNA): TGTGCCAGCAGCTTGAAGGGGGAATACGAGCAGTACTTC.